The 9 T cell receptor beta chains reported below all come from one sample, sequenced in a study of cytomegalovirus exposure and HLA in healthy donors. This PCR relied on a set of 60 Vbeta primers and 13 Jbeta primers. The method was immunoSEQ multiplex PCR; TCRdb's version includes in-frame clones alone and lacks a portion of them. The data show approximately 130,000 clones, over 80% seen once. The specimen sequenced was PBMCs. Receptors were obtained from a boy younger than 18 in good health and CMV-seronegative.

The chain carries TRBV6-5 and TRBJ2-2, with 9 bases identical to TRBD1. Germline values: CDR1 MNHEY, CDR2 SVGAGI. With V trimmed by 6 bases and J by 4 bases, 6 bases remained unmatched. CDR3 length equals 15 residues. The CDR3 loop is CASRTGTGSTGELFF. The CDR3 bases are TGTGCCAGCAGGACCGGGACAGGGAGCACCGGGGAGCTGTTTTTT.

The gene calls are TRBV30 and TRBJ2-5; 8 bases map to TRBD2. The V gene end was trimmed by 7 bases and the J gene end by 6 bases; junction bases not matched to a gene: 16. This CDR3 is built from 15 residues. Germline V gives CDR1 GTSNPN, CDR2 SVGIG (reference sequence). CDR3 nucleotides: TGTGCCTCCCAGGGAGCGGGGGTCCTTCTGAAGACCCAGTACTTC. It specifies CASQGAGVLLKTQYF.

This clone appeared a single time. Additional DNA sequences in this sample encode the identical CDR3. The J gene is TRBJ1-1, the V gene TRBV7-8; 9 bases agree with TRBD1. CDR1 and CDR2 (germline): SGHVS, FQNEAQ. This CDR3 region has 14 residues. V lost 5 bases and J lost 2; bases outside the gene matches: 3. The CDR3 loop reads CASSVDRGNTEAFF. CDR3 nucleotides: TGTGCCAGCAGCGTGGACAGGGGTAACACTGAAGCTTTCTTT.

The CDR3 DNA reads as TGTGCCAGCAGCCTTGGCCAGACAGGTACTCAGCCCCAGCATTTT. It encodes CASSLGQTGTQPQHF. The chain combines TRBV7-9 with TRBJ1-5, with TRBD1 as a possible D gene (6 bases). The germline V gene encodes CDR1 SEHNR and CDR2 FQNEAQ (reference sequence). The CDR3 is made up of 15 amino acids. V lost 5 bases, J lost 6 bases, and 17 bases lay in between.

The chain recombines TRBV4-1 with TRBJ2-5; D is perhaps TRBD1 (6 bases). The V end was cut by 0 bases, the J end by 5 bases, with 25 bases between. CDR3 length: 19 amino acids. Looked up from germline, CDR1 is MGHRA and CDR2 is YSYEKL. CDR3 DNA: TGCGCCAGCAGCCAAGATGGGGGCCTCGGGGCGTCTTCTTTGGAGACCCAGTACTTC. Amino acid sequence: CASSQDGGLGASSLETQYF.

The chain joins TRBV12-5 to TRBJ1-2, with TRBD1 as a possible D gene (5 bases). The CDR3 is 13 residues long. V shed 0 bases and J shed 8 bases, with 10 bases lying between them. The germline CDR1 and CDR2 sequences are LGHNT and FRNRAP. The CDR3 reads CASGLVGRGGYTF. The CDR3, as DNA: TGTGCTAGTGGTTTGGTAGGACGGGGGGGCTACACCTTC.

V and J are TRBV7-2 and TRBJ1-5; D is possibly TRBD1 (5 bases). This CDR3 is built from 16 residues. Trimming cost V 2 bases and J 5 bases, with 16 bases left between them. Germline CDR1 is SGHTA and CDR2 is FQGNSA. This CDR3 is CASSLRGGVGDQPQHF. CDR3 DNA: TGTGCCAGCAGCTTACGGGGGGGGGTCGGGGATCAGCCCCAGCATTTT.

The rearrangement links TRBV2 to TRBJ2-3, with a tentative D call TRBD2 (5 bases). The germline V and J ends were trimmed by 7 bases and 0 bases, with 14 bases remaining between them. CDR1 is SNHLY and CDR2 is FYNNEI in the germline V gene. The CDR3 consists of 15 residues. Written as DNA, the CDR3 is TGTGCCAGCATGAACCGGGAATCTAGCACAGATACGCAGTATTTT. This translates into CASMNRESSTDTQYF.

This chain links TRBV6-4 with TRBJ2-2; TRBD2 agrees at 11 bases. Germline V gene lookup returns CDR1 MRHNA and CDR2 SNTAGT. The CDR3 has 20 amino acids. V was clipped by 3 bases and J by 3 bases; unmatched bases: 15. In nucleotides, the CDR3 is TGTGCCAGCAGTGATATAGCGGGAGGGGATCCACGGACGGACACCGGGGAGCTGTTTTTT. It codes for CASSDIAGGDPRTDTGELFF.